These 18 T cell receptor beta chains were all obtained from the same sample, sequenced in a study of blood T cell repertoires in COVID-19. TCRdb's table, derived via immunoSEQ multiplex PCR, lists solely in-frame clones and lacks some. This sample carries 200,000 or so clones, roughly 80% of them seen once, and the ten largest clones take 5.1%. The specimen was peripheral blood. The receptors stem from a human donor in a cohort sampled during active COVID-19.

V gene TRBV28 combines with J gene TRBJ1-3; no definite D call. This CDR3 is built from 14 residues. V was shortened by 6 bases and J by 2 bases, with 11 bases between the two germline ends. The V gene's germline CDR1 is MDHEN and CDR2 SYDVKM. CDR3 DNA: TGTGCCAGCAGATCCCCTGTCCCTGGAAACACCATATATTTT. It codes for CASRSPVPGNTIYF. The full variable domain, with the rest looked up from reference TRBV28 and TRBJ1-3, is DVKVTQSSRYLVKRTGEKVFLECVQDMDHENMFWYRQDPGLGLRLIYFSYDVKMKEKGDIPEGYSVSREKKERFSLILESASTNQTSMYLCASRSPVPGNTIYFGEGSWLTVV.

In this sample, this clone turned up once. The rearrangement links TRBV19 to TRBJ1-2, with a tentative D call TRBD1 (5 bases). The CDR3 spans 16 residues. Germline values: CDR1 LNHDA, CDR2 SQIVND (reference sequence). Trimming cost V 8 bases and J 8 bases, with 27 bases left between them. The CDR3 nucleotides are TGTGCCAGTTTCCCAAATCCCCCTTCAGGGTCGGAAGGCTACACCTTC. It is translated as CASFPNPPSGSEGYTF.

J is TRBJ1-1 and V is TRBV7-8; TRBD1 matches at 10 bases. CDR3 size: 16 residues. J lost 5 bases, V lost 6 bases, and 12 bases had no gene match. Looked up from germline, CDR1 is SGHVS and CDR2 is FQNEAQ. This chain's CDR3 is CASSPWGGTGDTEAFF. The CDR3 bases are TGTGCCAGCAGTCCCTGGGGGGGGACAGGGGATACTGAAGCTTTCTTT.

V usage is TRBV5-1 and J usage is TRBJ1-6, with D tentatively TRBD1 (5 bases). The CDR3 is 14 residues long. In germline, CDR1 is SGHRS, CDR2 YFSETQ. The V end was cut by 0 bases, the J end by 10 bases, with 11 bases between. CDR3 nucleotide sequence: TGCGCCAGCAGCTTGGACAGTCCAGGGTCACCCCTCCACTTT. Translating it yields CASSLDSPGSPLHF.

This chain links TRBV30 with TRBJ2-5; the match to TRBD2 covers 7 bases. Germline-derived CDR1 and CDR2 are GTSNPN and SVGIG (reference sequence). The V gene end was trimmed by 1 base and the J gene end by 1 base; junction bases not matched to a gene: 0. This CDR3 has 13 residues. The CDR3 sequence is CAWSGTSQETQYF. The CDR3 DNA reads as TGTGCCTGGAGTGGGACTAGCCAAGAGACCCAGTACTTC.

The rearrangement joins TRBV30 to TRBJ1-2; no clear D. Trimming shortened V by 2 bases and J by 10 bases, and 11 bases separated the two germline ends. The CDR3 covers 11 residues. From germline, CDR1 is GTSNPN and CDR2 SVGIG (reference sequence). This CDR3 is CAWSPGVSYTF. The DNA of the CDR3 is TGTGCCTGGAGTCCCGGGGTATCCTACACCTTC.

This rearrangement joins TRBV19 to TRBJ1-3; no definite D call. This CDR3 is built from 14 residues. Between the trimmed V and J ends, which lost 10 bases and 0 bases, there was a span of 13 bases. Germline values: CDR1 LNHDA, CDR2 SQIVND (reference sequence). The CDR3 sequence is CATWEGSSGNTIYF. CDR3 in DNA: TGTGCCACTTGGGAAGGGAGCTCTGGAAACACCATATATTTT.

CDR3 loop: CASSLGLGPYSYNSPLHF. The CDR3, as DNA: TGTGCCAGCAGTTTAGGTCTGGGGCCGTACTCCTATAATTCACCCCTCCACTTT. The rearrangement links TRBV27 to TRBJ1-6; TRBD1 is a possible D gene (5 bases). V was pared by 2 bases and J by 0 bases, with 14 bases between. The CDR3 totals 18 residues. The germline gives CDR1 MNHEY, CDR2 SMNVEV (reference sequence).

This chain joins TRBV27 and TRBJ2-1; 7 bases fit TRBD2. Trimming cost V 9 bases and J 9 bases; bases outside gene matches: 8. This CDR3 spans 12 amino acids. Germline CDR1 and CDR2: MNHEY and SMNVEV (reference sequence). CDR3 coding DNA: TGTGCCAGTGGGGGAGGGGTTGGTGAGCAGTTCTTC. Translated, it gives CASGGGVGEQFF.

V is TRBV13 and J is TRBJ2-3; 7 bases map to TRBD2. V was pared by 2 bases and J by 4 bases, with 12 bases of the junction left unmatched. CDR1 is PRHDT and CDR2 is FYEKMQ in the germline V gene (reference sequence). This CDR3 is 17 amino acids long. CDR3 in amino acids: CASSLRGGAGVADTQYF. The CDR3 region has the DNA TGTGCCAGCAGCTTACGTGGGGGTGCGGGAGTAGCAGATACGCAGTATTTT.

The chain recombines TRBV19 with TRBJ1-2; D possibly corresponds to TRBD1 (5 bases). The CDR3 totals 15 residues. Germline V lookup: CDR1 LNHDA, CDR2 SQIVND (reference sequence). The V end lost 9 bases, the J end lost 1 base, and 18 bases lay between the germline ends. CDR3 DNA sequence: TGTGCCAGCCAACCCCGGGACTTATATAACTATGGCTACACCTTC. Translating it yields CASQPRDLYNYGYTF.

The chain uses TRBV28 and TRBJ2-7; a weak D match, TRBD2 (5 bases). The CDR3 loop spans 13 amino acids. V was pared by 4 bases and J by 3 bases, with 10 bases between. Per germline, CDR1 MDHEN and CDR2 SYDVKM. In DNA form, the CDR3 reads TGTGCCAGCAGTTCGACGGGAATCTACGAGCAGTACTTC. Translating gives CASSSTGIYEQYF.

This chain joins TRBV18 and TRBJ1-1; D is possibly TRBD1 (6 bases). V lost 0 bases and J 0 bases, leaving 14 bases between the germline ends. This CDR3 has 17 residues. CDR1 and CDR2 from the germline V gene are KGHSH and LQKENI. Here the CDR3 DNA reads TGTGCCAGCTCACCACCGGCAGGGGCGGGCCTGAACACTGAAGCTTTCTTT. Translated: CASSPPAGAGLNTEAFF.

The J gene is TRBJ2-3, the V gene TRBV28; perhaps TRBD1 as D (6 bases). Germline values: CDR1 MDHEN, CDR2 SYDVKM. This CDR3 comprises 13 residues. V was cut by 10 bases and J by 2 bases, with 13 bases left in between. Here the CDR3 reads CATSQGPTDTQYF. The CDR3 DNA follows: TGTGCCACCTCCCAGGGGCCCACAGATACGCAGTATTTT.

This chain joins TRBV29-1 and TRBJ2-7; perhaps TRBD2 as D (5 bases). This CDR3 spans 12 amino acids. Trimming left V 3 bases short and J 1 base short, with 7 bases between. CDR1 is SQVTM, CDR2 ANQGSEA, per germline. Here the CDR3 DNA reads TGCAGCGTTGATGAGGGATCCTACGAGCAGTACTTC. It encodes CSVDEGSYEQYF.

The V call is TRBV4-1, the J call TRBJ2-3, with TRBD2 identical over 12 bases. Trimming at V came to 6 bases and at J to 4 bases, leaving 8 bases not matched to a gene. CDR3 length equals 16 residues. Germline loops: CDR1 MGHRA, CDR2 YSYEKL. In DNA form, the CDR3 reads TGCGCCAGCAGGGAACCGACTAGCGGGAGCGCAGATACGCAGTATTTT. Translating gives CASREPTSGSADTQYF.

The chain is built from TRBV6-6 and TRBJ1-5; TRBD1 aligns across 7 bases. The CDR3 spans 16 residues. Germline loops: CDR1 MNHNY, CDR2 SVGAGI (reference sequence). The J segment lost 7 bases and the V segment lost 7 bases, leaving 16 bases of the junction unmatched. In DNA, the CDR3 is TGTGCCAGCACTCTCGAGTTAGGGGGCAGGGGACAGCCCCAGCATTTT. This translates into CASTLELGGRGQPQHF.

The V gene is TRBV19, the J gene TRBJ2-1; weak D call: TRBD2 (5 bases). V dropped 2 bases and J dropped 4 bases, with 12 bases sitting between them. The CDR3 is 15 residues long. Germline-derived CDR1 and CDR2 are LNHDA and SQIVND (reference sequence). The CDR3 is CASSISGAVYNEQFF. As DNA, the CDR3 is TGTGCCAGTAGTATAAGTGGAGCGGTGTACAATGAGCAGTTCTTC.